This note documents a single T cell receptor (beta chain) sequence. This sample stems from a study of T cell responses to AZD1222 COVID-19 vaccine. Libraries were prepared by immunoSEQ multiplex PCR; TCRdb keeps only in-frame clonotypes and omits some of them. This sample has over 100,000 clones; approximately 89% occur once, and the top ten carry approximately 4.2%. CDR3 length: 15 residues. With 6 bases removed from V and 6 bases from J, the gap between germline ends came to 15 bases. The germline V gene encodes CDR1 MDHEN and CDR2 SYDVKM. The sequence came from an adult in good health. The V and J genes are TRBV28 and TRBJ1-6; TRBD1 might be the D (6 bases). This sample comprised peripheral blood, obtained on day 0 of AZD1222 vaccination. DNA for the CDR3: TGTGCCAGCAGCCCAAGACAGGCTTTTAATTCACCCCTCCACTTT. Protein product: CASSPRQAFNSPLHF.